The 29 T cell receptor beta chains in this list originate from one sample, sequenced in a study of patients and donors after allogeneic stem cell transplantation. TCRdb reprocessed the RT-PCR reads with MiXCR, giving one entry per CDR3 protein. The sample has some 200,000 distinct CDR3 sequences, around two fifths seen once. Sequencing input: blood, either unsorted or a sorted T cell fraction (not recorded which). These receptors were collected from a human donor who was either an allogeneic HSCT recipient or a stem cell or donor lymphocyte infusion donor (not recorded which). It is not recorded whose cells these are; they may come from a transplant donor.

This chain joins TRBV30 and TRBJ1-2; no firm D call. The CDR3 sequence is 10 residues long. The germline V gene has CDR1 GTSNPN and CDR2 SVGIG (reference sequence). V gave up 3 bases and J gave up 4 bases, with 3 bases separating them. CDR3 sequence reads: CAWRGYGYTF. The CDR3 region has the DNA TGTGCCTGGAGGGGCTATGGCTACACCTTC.

This clonotype came up a few times. The chain joins TRBV6-2 or TRBV6-3 to TRBJ2-1; 9 bases are a match to TRBD2. After removal of 0 bases from V and 2 bases from J, the junction contained 5 bases not matched to a gene. This CDR3 has 17 residues. CDR1 and CDR2 from the germline V gene are MNHEY and SVGEGT. CDR3 nucleotide sequence: TGTGCCAGCAGTTACTCTCGACTAGCGGCTACCTACAATGAGCAGTTCTTC. Its protein is CASSYSRLAATYNEQFF.

The V gene is TRBV14, the J gene TRBJ1-1, with D hard to call. CDR1 SGHDN and CDR2 FVKESK come from the germline V gene. Trimming removed 3 bases from V and 5 bases from J, with 16 bases in between. CDR3 length equals 15 residues. The CDR3 is CASSQIGGVGTEAFF. CDR3 sequence (DNA): TGTGCCAGCAGCCAGATAGGTGGGGTTGGTACTGAAGCTTTCTTT.

This clonotype was observed a few times. The chain links TRBV12-3 or TRBV12-4 to TRBJ1-3; no clear D. The CDR3 has 14 residues. The germline V and J ends were trimmed by 3 bases and 3 bases, with 9 bases remaining between them. In nucleotides, the CDR3 is TGTGCCAGCAGTTTGGGGAGGAGTGGAAACACCATATATTTT. Amino acid sequence: CASSLGRSGNTIYF.

The chain combines TRBV30 with TRBJ1-1; D is unclear. The CDR3 spans 12 residues. V was shortened by 2 bases and J by 2 bases, with 6 bases between the two germline ends. Germline lookup yields CDR1 GTSNPN and CDR2 SVGIG (reference sequence). The CDR3 DNA reads TGTGCCTGGAGTACTAGTAACACTGAAGCTTTCTTT. This translates into CAWSTSNTEAFF.

This clonotype was recorded a few times. The V call is TRBV4-3, the J call TRBJ1-1; unclear D gene. The CDR3 is made up of 13 amino acids. CDR1 is LGHNA, CDR2 YSLEER, per germline. V gave up 0 bases and J gave up 7 bases, with 9 bases separating them. The DNA for the CDR3 is TGCGCCAGCAGCCAAGATCCAGGCGGTGAAGCTTTCTTT. Its translation is CASSQDPGGEAFF.

This clonotype showed up just a few times. The chain uses TRBV3-1 and TRBJ2-1; D not resolved. Per the germline V gene, CDR1 is LGHDT and CDR2 is YNNKEL (reference sequence). The CDR3 length is 14 residues. With 1 base removed from V and 2 bases from J, the gap between germline ends came to 6 bases. The CDR3 DNA is TGTGCCAGCAGCCAAGTAACCCCCTACAATGAGCAGTTCTTC. The encoded protein is CASSQVTPYNEQFF.

The chain employs TRBV12-3 or TRBV12-4 and TRBJ1-1; D gene unclear. Trimming removed 7 bases at V and 0 bases at J, with 12 bases between. CDR3 length: 14 amino acids. CDR3 loop: CASKSDRLNTEAFF. The CDR3 DNA is TGTGCCAGCAAGTCGGATCGATTGAACACTGAAGCTTTCTTT.

The table lists this clonotype with a few counts. V is TRBV27 and J is TRBJ1-5; D gene uncertain. Trimming cost V 0 bases and J 7 bases, with 13 bases left between them. Germline-derived CDR1 and CDR2 are MNHEY and SMNVEV (reference sequence). The CDR3 has 15 amino acids. In DNA form, the CDR3 reads TGTGCCAGCAGTTTATCGACCCCAGGCTACCAGCCCCAGCATTTT. Translation gives CASSLSTPGYQPQHF.

V and J are TRBV4-2 and TRBJ2-7, with D uncertain. This CDR3 spans 14 amino acids. Trimming left V 0 bases short and J 9 bases short, with 15 bases between. CDR1 is LGHNA and CDR2 is YNFKEQ in the germline V gene. CDR3 DNA sequence: TGTGCCAGCAGCCAAGATTACTCCGGCGTGGGGCAGTACTTC. Encoded protein: CASSQDYSGVGQYF.

In this sample, this clonotype turned up a few times. This chain joins TRBV29-1 and TRBJ2-7; the D gene could be TRBD1 or TRBD2 (7 bases each). CDR1 SQVTM and CDR2 ANQGSEA come from the germline V gene. The CDR3 is made up of 12 amino acids. V was clipped by 6 bases and J by 3 bases, with 12 bases between them. The CDR3 loop reads CSVSGTDYEQYF. The CDR3, as DNA: TGCAGCGTGAGCGGGACAGACTACGAGCAGTACTTC.

This chain links TRBV7-8 with TRBJ1-5; the match to TRBD1 covers 10 bases. The CDR3 length is 19 residues. CDR1 is SGHVS, CDR2 FQNEAQ, per germline. Trimming at V came to 5 bases and at J to 0 bases, leaving 13 bases not matched to a gene. This CDR3 is CASSPWGTGAHVSNQPQHF. The DNA of the CDR3 is TGTGCCAGCAGCCCCTGGGGGACAGGGGCGCACGTTAGCAATCAGCCCCAGCATTTT.

This clonotype was seen many times. The V gene is TRBV12-3 or TRBV12-4, the J gene TRBJ1-2; D uncertain. Between the trimmed V and J ends, which lost 7 bases and 4 bases, there was a span of 10 bases. The CDR3 covers 12 residues. The CDR3 loop is CASTDDSYGYTF. Here the CDR3 DNA reads TGTGCCAGCACAGACGATTCCTATGGCTACACCTTC.

This clonotype has a handful of counts. This chain uses TRBV4-3 with TRBJ1-5; possibly TRBD1 for D (5 bases). With 4 bases removed from V and 7 bases from J, the gap between germline ends came to 11 bases. CDR1 LGHNA and CDR2 YSLEER come from the germline V gene. The length of the CDR3 is 13 residues. CDR3 amino acids: CASSRTRRQPQHF. CDR3 DNA sequence: TGCGCCAGCAGCCGGACACGTCGGCAGCCCCAGCATTTT.

This clonotype was recorded a few times. The chain employs TRBV6-2 or TRBV6-3 and TRBJ2-7, with D tentatively TRBD2 (6 bases). V lost 11 bases and J 3 bases, leaving 14 bases between the germline ends. The CDR3 spans 12 residues. The germline V gene has CDR1 MNHEY and CDR2 SVGEGT. In DNA, the CDR3 is TGTGCCGCCGGGACTTTTGGCTACGAGCAGTACTTC. As protein: CAAGTFGYEQYF.

This clonotype was counted a few times. V is TRBV4-3 and J is TRBJ1-2, with D unresolved. The CDR3 runs 15 residues. Germline assignment: CDR1 LGHNA and CDR2 YSLEER. Between the trimmed V and J ends, which lost 1 base and 3 bases, there was a span of 12 bases. The CDR3 region has the DNA TGCGCCAGCAGCCAAGTGGCGCGGAGGGACTATGGCTACACCTTC. As protein: CASSQVARRDYGYTF.

This clonotype was counted between two and nine times. The J gene is TRBJ1-3, the V gene TRBV12-3 or TRBV12-4; a possible D gene is TRBD1 (5 bases). This CDR3 region has 15 residues. V shed 6 bases and J shed 3 bases, with 15 bases lying between them. The DNA for the CDR3 is TGTGCCAGCAGCGCAGGGTGGAAAGTTGGAAACACCATATATTTT. It specifies CASSAGWKVGNTIYF.

J is TRBJ2-5 and V is TRBV6-5; D is possibly TRBD2 (6 bases). Germline values: CDR1 MNHEY, CDR2 SVGAGI. Trimming pared 0 bases from V and 4 bases from J, leaving 9 bases between. This CDR3 has 14 residues. The CDR3 here is CASSYSVAVETQYF. CDR3 in DNA: TGTGCCAGCAGTTACTCGGTAGCGGTAGAGACCCAGTACTTC.

This clonotype has a handful of counts. The chain joins TRBV12-3 or TRBV12-4 to TRBJ1-2; TRBD1 matches at 7 bases. The CDR3 consists of 15 residues. Germline trimming cut 4 bases from V and 4 bases from J; bases unmatched to any gene: 9. The CDR3 DNA sequence: TGTGCCAGCAGTTCCCGGGACAGCCTGTCCTATGGCTACACCTTC. Protein product: CASSSRDSLSYGYTF.

This clonotype was counted a few times. The rearrangement links TRBV12-3 or TRBV12-4 to TRBJ1-2; D unresolved. The V and J ends lost 6 bases and 3 bases respectively, with 14 bases between them. The CDR3 is 14 amino acids. CDR3 coding DNA: TGTGCCAGCAGCTCGACCCCCAGGTACTATGGCTACACCTTC. Translated, it gives CASSSTPRYYGYTF.

This rearrangement joins TRBV9 to TRBJ2-1; a weak D match, TRBD2 (6 bases). The CDR3 is 18 residues long. Per germline, CDR1 SGDLS and CDR2 YYNGEE. V was cut by 3 bases and J by 0 bases, with 19 bases left in between. The CDR3 sequence: CASSATGGRLSSYNEQFF. The CDR3 DNA is TGTGCCAGCAGCGCCACCGGGGGACGCCTCAGCTCCTACAATGAGCAGTTCTTC.

The chain couples TRBV6-5 to TRBJ2-5; 7 bases align to TRBD1. The CDR3 spans 14 residues. CDR1 and CDR2 (germline): MNHEY, SVGAGI. V was pared by 4 bases and J by 5 bases, with 7 bases of the junction left unmatched. CDR3 sequence (DNA): TGTGCCAGCAGTTTTTCCACAGGGGTGGAGACCCAGTACTTC. As protein: CASSFSTGVETQYF.

A few counts support this clonotype. J is TRBJ2-3 and V is TRBV3-1; 9 bases agree with TRBD2. Per the germline V gene, CDR1 is LGHDT and CDR2 is YNNKEL (reference sequence). The CDR3 is 14 residues long. J lost 6 bases, V lost 0 bases, and 1 base had no gene match. The CDR3 sequence is CASSQDGLADTQYF. CDR3 bases: TGTGCCAGCAGCCAAGACGGACTAGCGGATACGCAGTATTTT.

CDR3 coding DNA: TGTGCCAGCAGCCAAGTAGCGGGAGCCGGCACCGGGGAGCTGTTTTTT. Its translation: CASSQVAGAGTGELFF. The rearrangement joins TRBV14 to TRBJ2-2, with 9 bases aligning to TRBD2. The V gene end was trimmed by 1 base and the J gene end by 4 bases; junction bases not matched to a gene: 4. Germline values: CDR1 SGHDN, CDR2 FVKESK. CDR3 length: 16 residues.

This rearrangement joins TRBV5-1 to TRBJ2-7; TRBD1 is a possible D gene (6 bases). Trimming cost V 4 bases and J 2 bases, with 10 bases left between them. Germline CDR1 and CDR2: SGHRS and YFSETQ. The CDR3 covers 13 residues. CDR3 in amino acids: CASSTGQTYEQYF. The CDR3 DNA reads TGCGCCAGCAGCACAGGACAGACCTACGAGCAGTACTTC.

This clonotype was detected once. This rearrangement joins TRBV19 to TRBJ2-5, with TRBD2 identical over 7 bases. The V gene end was trimmed by 2 bases and the J gene end by 1 base; junction bases not matched to a gene: 7. The CDR3 sequence is 16 residues long. CDR1 and CDR2 (germline): LNHDA, SQIVND (reference sequence). The CDR3 sequence is CASSISASGLQETQYF. The CDR3 bases are TGTGCCAGTAGTATATCGGCTAGCGGCCTCCAAGAGACCCAGTACTTC.

This clonotype was seen only a few times. The V call is TRBV9, the J call TRBJ2-7; D gene ambiguous. V was clipped by 0 bases and J by 2 bases, with 9 bases between them. The CDR3 runs 14 residues. CDR1 and CDR2 (germline): SGDLS, YYNGEE. The CDR3 coding sequence is TGTGCCAGCAGCGTAGGTGGGGATACCTACGAGCAGTACTTC. This gives the protein CASSVGGDTYEQYF.

The table lists this clonotype with a few counts. The chain combines TRBV7-8 with TRBJ1-2; a possible D gene is TRBD1 (5 bases). V was trimmed by 5 bases and J by 4 bases, leaving 11 bases between them. Germline loops: CDR1 SGHVS, CDR2 FQNEAQ. The length of the CDR3 is 13 residues. CDR3 residues: CASSPGRGYGYTF. For the CDR3, the DNA is TGTGCCAGCAGCCCAGGAAGGGGCTATGGCTACACCTTC.

V usage is TRBV27 and J usage is TRBJ2-3, with 8 bases that match TRBD2. The germline V gene has CDR1 MNHEY and CDR2 SMNVEV (reference sequence). The V and J ends lost 6 bases and 4 bases, in that order; junction bases with no gene match: 12. The CDR3 has 16 residues. The CDR3 region is CASRQHPSGPADTQYF. Written as DNA, the CDR3 is TGTGCCAGCAGACAACACCCTAGCGGGCCTGCAGATACGCAGTATTTT.